The 21 T cell receptor beta chains below come from one sample, sequenced in a study of blood T cell repertoires in COVID-19 (dated by TCRdb to between 2020 and 2021). Libraries were built with the immunoSEQ multiplex PCR assay. The clones in this table, taken by TCRdb from immuneACCESS, are in-frame only. Not every clone is retained; where verified, under half of the shortfall comes from an unresolved V gene, and the cause of the rest is unknown. This sample is represented by under 300,000 clones; approximately 80% of them were singletons. The top ten constitute approximately 2.3% of the sample. Specimen: peripheral blood. Source of these receptors: a man in his forties or fifties who had recovered from COVID-19.

J is TRBJ2-3 and V is TRBV30, with TRBD1 identical over 8 bases. Unmatched junction bases numbered 11, after V lost 2 bases and J lost 1 base. In germline, CDR1 is GTSNPN, CDR2 SVGIG (reference sequence). This CDR3 contains 17 residues. This CDR3 is CAWSPPLTGVGTDTQYF. In nucleotides, the CDR3 is TGTGCCTGGAGTCCCCCCTTGACAGGGGTTGGCACAGATACGCAGTATTTT.

In this sample, this clone turned up once. The chain recombines TRBV2 with TRBJ2-2, with 7 bases aligning to TRBD1. V lost 7 bases, J lost 4 bases, and 9 bases stayed unmatched. The CDR3 sequence is 15 residues long. CDR1 and CDR2 from the germline V gene are SNHLY and FYNNEI. CDR3 coding DNA: TGTGCCAGCAAAAGGACAGGCACTCTCACCGGGGAGCTGTTTTTT. It codes for CASKRTGTLTGELFF. The full variable domain, rest sourced from reference TRBV2 and TRBJ2-2, is EPEVTQTPSHQVTQMGQEVILRCVPISNHLYFYWYRQILGQKVEFLVSFYNNEISEKSEIFDDQFSVERPDGSNFTLKIRSTKLEDSAMYFCASKRTGTLTGELFFGEGSRLTVL.

This clone was counted a few times. V gene TRBV23-1 combines with J gene TRBJ1-5, with 8 nucleotides matching TRBD1. TRBV23-1 is an open reading frame whose function is uncertain. This CDR3 is built from 17 residues. V shed 3 bases, J shed 1 base, and the junction held 8 bases outside the gene matches. The CDR3 nucleotides are TGCGCCAGCAGTCACCCAGGGGGCAATGGGAGCAATCAGCCCCAGCATTTT. It encodes CASSHPGGNGSNQPQHF.

The rearrangement links TRBV2 to TRBJ2-2; 8 nucleotides match TRBD1. This CDR3 region has 13 residues. Trimming cost V 6 bases and J 4 bases; bases outside gene matches: 1. Germline CDR1 reads SNHLY; CDR2 reads FYNNEI. The CDR3 region is CASRGQATGELFF. In DNA form, the CDR3 reads TGTGCCAGCAGGGGACAGGCCACCGGGGAGCTGTTTTTT.

The chain links TRBV5-4 to TRBJ1-3, with 9 bases identical to TRBD1. CDR3 length: 14 residues. The germline V gene encodes CDR1 SGHNT and CDR2 YYREEE (reference sequence). Trimming removed 4 bases from V and 3 bases from J; junction bases left unmatched: 2. The CDR3 protein is CASSQDRGGNTIYF. As DNA, the CDR3 is TGTGCCAGCAGCCAGGACAGGGGTGGAAACACCATATATTTT. Combining the CDR3 with reference TRBV5-4 and TRBJ1-3 gives the whole variable domain ETGVTQSPTHLIKTRGQQVTLRCSSQSGHNTVSWYQQALGQGPQFIFQYYREEENGRGNFPPRFSGLQFPNYSSELNVNALELDDSALYLCASSQDRGGNTIYFGEGSWLTVV.

The CDR3 protein is CASSDRIRDRGGDEQFF. The DNA for the CDR3 is TGTGCCAGCAGCGACAGAATTCGGGACAGGGGTGGAGATGAGCAGTTCTTC. V and J are TRBV11-2 and TRBJ2-1, with TRBD1 matching 10 bases. Trimming took 5 bases from V and 8 from J; bases not matched to a gene: 15. The germline V gene encodes CDR1 SGHAT and CDR2 FQNNGV. CDR3 length equals 17 residues.

The chain carries TRBV30 and TRBJ2-5; 10 bases are a match to TRBD2. The CDR3 totals 15 residues. Germline CDR1 and CDR2: GTSNPN and SVGIG (reference sequence). With 2 bases clipped from V and 1 base from J, the junction kept 4 bases outside the gene matches. The CDR3 region is CAWSRGTSAQETQYF. The CDR3, as DNA: TGTGCCTGGAGTCGCGGGACTAGCGCCCAAGAGACCCAGTACTTC.

The chain recombines TRBV20-1 with TRBJ2-3, with D uncertain. There are 11 residues in the CDR3. Germline lookup yields CDR1 DFQATT and CDR2 SNEGSKA (reference sequence). Trimming pared 4 bases from V and 6 bases from J, leaving 8 bases between. The CDR3 loop reads CSAILRDTQYF. DNA for the CDR3: TGCAGTGCTATTCTTCGGGATACGCAGTATTTT.

V usage is TRBV19 and J usage is TRBJ2-4; tentatively, D is TRBD2 (5 bases). Germline lookup yields CDR1 LNHDA and CDR2 SQIVND (reference sequence). V lost 6 bases to trimming and J lost 1 base, with 7 bases between them. The CDR3 has 13 amino acids. CDR3 coding DNA: TGTGCCAGTAGCGGGGTTGCCAAAAACATTCAGTACTTC. Amino acid sequence: CASSGVAKNIQYF.

About this clone itself: Other DNA sequences from this sample encode an identical CDR3 as well. The rearrangement links TRBV9 to TRBJ2-7; D perhaps matches TRBD1 (5 bases). CDR1 and CDR2 (germline): SGDLS, YYNGEE. The CDR3 loop spans 14 amino acids. Trimming took 2 bases from V and 2 from J, leaving 11 bases between them. DNA for the CDR3: TGTGCCAGCAGCGTGGGAACAGGAGCCTACGAGCAGTACTTC. Protein: CASSVGTGAYEQYF.

CDR3 protein: CASSSGGEDTQYF. The CDR3, as DNA: TGTGCCAGCTCATCAGGGGGCGAGGATACGCAGTATTTT. This chain links TRBV18 with TRBJ2-3, with 8 bases matching TRBD1. This CDR3 spans 13 amino acids. Germline trimming cut 5 bases from V and 6 bases from J; bases unmatched to any gene: 4. Germline V gene sequence: CDR1 KGHSH, CDR2 LQKENI.

The chain recombines TRBV6-2 or TRBV6-3 with TRBJ2-7; the match to TRBD2 covers 7 bases. V was clipped by 2 bases and J by 2 bases; unmatched bases: 3. The CDR3 is 14 residues long. From germline, CDR1 is MNHEY and CDR2 SVGEGT. This CDR3 is CASSYRGGPYEQYF. CDR3 bases: TGTGCCAGCAGTTACCGCGGGGGACCCTACGAGCAGTACTTC.

With respect to this clone: Distinct nucleotide sequences in the sample also encode this CDR3. The V and J genes are TRBV29-1 and TRBJ1-1; D is unresolved. Trimming cost V 3 bases and J 5 bases, with 10 bases left between them. This CDR3 is 12 amino acids long. CDR1 is SQVTM and CDR2 is ANQGSEA in the germline V gene. CDR3 in amino acids: CSVDRGRTEAFF. The DNA of the CDR3 is TGCAGCGTTGACCGGGGTAGAACTGAAGCTTTCTTT.

V and J are TRBV2 and TRBJ1-1; D uncertain. CDR3 length: 12 amino acids. Germline CDR1 and CDR2: SNHLY and FYNNEI. Trimming shortened V by 8 bases and J by 4 bases, and 11 bases separated the two germline ends. The CDR3 sequence: CASDQAGTEAFF. The DNA for the CDR3 is TGTGCCAGCGACCAGGCAGGCACTGAAGCTTTCTTT. The variable domain in full, with the rest retrieved from reference TRBV2 and TRBJ1-1, is EPEVTQTPSHQVTQMGQEVILRCVPISNHLYFYWYRQILGQKVEFLVSFYNNEISEKSEIFDDQFSVERPDGSNFTLKIRSTKLEDSAMYFCASDQAGTEAFFGQGTRLTVV.

CDR3 in DNA: TGTGCCAGTAGCCCCTTGGCTAGCGGATTCTACGAGCAGTACTTC. Protein product: CASSPLASGFYEQYF. V is TRBV19 and J is TRBJ2-7; 7 bases are shared with TRBD2. CDR1 and CDR2 (germline): LNHDA, SQIVND (reference sequence). The CDR3 covers 15 residues. V lost 6 bases and J lost 3; bases outside the gene matches: 11.

In DNA, the CDR3 is TGTGCCACCAGCGGACAGGGCACTGAAGCTTTCTTT. Translated: CATSGQGTEAFF. This chain connects TRBV15 to TRBJ1-1; the match to TRBD1 covers 8 bases. Germline V lookup: CDR1 LNHNV, CDR2 YYDKDF (reference sequence). The CDR3 is 12 amino acids. Unmatched junction bases numbered 0, after V lost 5 bases and J lost 4 bases.

The rearrangement links TRBV19 to TRBJ1-2; TRBD1 agrees at 9 bases. Losses at the gene ends were 5 bases for V and 2 bases for J; bases not matched to a gene: 9. CDR1 LNHDA and CDR2 SQIVND come from the germline V gene (reference sequence). This CDR3 comprises 16 residues. The CDR3 DNA follows: TGTGCCAGTAGTGTCATGCACAGGGGGCCGAACTATGGCTACACCTTC. Its protein product is CASSVMHRGPNYGYTF.

V is TRBV4-1 and J is TRBJ1-5; TRBD1 agrees at 7 bases. The junction had 5 bases not matched to a gene; V was cut back by 2 bases and J by 7 bases. This CDR3 region has 14 residues. The germline CDR1 and CDR2 sequences are MGHRA and YSYEKL. The CDR3 is CASSQNRGDQPQHF. The CDR3 coding sequence is TGCGCCAGCAGCCAAAACAGGGGCGACCAGCCCCAGCATTTT.

The chain uses TRBV7-2 and TRBJ2-2; TRBD2 is a possible D gene (5 bases). Trimming shortened V by 3 bases and J by 7 bases, and 9 bases separated the two germline ends. The CDR3 covers 13 residues. Germline CDR1 reads SGHTA; CDR2 reads FQGNSA. Here the CDR3 DNA reads TGTGCCAGCAGCTTGAACAGCGGCGGGGAGCTGTTTTTT. Translation: CASSLNSGGELFF.

This clone was seen a single time. As DNA, the CDR3 is TGCAGCGTCTACGTGGGGGGGGGCACAGATACGCAGTATTTT. Protein sequence: CSVYVGGGTDTQYF. The chain is built from TRBV29-1 and TRBJ2-3, with TRBD2 matching 7 bases. Germline V gene sequence: CDR1 SQVTM, CDR2 ANQGSEA. V lost 6 bases to trimming and J lost 1 base; unmatched junction nucleotides: 7. The CDR3 has 14 residues.

V gene TRBV12-3 or TRBV12-4 combines with J gene TRBJ2-7; TRBD1 is a possible D gene (5 bases). The CDR3 has 13 residues. The V end was cut by 2 bases, the J end by 2 bases, with 7 bases between. DNA of the CDR3: TGTGCCAGCAGTTTAAGCAGGGCCTACGAGCAGTACTTC. This translates into CASSLSRAYEQYF.